The T cell receptor (beta chain) described here comes from a study of human T cells and chemical hapten exposure. The wider study: Patients additionally received therapeutic doses of diphenylcyclopropenone on the scalp once a week, and this continued throughout the roughly 26-week study.

TCRdb independently ran MiXCR on the RACE reads; one entry per CDR3 protein. The table has 190,000 or so distinct CDR3 sequences, just under 30% seen once. Time point here: pre-sensitization, week 0. Described treatment: therapeutic diphenylcyclopropenone sensitization with weekly scalp DPC. Study-wide results and limits: TCRs at a frequency above 1 in 1000 stayed unchanged with DPC sensitization.

The CDR3 contains 12 residues. The V end was cut by 0 bases, the J end by 9 bases, with 9 bases between. Germline V gene data show CDR1 as MGHRA and CDR2 as YSYEKL. Points on this clonotype: Its antigen is unknown.

The genes are TRBV4-1 and TRBJ2-7; D possibly corresponds to TRBD2 (5 bases). The clonotype comes from a woman aged 25 to 45 with alopecia areata. Some clones in this sample may be carry-over from other donors' samples. The sequencing used whole blood, collected in connection with sensitization to the hapten diphenylcyclopropenone (DPC). The CDR3 sequence: CASSQEGGRQYF. Here the CDR3 DNA reads TGCGCCAGCAGCCAAGAGGGCGGGCGGCAGTACTTC.